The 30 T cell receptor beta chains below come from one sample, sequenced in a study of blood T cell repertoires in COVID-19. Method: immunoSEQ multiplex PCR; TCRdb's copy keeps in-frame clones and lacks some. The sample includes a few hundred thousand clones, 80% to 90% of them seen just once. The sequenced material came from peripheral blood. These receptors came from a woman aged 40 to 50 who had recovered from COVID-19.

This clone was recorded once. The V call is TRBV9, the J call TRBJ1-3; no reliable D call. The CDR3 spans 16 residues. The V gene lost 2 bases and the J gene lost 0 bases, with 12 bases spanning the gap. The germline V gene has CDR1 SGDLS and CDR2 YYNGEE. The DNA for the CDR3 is TGTGCCAGCAGCGTTACACTAGACCGCTCTGGAAACACCATATATTTT. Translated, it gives CASSVTLDRSGNTIYF.

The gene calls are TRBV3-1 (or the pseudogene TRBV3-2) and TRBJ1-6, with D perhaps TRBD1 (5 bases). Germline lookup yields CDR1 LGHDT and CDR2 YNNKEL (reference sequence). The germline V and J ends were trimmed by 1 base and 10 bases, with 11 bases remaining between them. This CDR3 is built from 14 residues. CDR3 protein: CASSQGGGRSPLHF. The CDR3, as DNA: TGTGCCAGCAGCCAAGGCGGGGGTAGGTCACCCCTCCACTTT.

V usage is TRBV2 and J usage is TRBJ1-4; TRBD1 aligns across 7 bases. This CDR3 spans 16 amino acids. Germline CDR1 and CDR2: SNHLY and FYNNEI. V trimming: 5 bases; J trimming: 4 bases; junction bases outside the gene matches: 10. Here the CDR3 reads CASSTHGTVNNEKLFF. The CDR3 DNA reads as TGTGCCAGCAGTACCCACGGGACAGTTAATAATGAAAAACTGTTTTTT.

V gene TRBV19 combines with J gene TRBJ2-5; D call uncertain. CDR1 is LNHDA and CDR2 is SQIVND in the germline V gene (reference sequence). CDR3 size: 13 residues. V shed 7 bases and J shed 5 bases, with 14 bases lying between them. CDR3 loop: CASNRRTSETQYF. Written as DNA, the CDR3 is TGTGCCAGTAACAGACGTACCTCCGAGACCCAGTACTTC.

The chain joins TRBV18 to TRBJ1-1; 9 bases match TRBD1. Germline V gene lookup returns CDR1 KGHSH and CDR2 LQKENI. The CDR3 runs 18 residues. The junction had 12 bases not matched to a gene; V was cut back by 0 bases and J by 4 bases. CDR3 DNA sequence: TGTGCCAGCTCACCACCGGTAACGGACAGGGGTCTTGTCACTGAAGCTTTCTTT. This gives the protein CASSPPVTDRGLVTEAFF. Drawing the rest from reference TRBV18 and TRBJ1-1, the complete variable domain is NAGVMQNPRHLVRRRGQEARLRCSPMKGHSHVYWYRQLPEEGLKFMVYLQKENIIDESGMPKERFSAEFPKEGPSILRIQQVVRGDSAAYFCASSPPVTDRGLVTEAFFGQGTRLTVV.

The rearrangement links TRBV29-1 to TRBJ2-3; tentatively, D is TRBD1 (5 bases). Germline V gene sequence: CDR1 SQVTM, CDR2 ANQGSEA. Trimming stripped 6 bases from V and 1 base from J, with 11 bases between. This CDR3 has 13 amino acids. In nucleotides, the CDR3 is TGCAGCGTCCAGGGCCTCGGCACAGATACGCAGTATTTT. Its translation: CSVQGLGTDTQYF.

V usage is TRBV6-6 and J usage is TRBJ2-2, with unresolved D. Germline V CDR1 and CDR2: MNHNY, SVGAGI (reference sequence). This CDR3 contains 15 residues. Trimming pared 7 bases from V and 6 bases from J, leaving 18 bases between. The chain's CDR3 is CASTSNGDVSGELFF. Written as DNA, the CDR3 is TGTGCCAGCACCTCCAACGGAGACGTCTCCGGGGAGCTGTTTTTT.

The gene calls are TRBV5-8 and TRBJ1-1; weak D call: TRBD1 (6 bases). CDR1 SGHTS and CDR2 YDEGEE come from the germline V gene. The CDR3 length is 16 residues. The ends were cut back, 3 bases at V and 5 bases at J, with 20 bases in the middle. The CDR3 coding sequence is TGTGCCAGCAGCTACCAGTTGCGGGGGCGAAGAACTGAAGCTTTCTTT. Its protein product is CASSYQLRGRRTEAFF.

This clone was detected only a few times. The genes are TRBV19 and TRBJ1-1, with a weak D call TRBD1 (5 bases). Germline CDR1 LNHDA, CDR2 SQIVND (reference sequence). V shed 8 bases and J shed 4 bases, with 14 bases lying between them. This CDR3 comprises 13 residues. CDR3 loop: CASQGYGGTEAFF. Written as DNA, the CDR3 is TGTGCCAGTCAAGGGTACGGGGGCACTGAAGCTTTCTTT.

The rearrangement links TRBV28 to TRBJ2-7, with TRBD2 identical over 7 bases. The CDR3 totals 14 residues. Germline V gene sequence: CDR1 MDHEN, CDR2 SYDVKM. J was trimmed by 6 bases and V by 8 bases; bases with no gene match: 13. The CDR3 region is CASAIGTIGREQYF. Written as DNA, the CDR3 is TGTGCCAGCGCTATCGGGACTATAGGGCGCGAGCAGTACTTC.

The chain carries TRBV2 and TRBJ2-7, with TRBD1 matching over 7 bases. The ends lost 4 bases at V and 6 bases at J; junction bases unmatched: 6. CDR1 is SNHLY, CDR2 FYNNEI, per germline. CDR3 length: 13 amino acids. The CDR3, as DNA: TGTGCCAGCAGTGCTCAGGGGGTCGGCGAGCAGTACTTC. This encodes CASSAQGVGEQYF.

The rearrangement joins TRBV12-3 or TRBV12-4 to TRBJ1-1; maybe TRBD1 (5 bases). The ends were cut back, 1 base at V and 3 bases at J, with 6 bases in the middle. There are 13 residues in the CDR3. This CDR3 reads CASSLGGDTEAFF. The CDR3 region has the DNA TGTGCCAGCAGTTTAGGGGGGGACACTGAAGCTTTCTTT.

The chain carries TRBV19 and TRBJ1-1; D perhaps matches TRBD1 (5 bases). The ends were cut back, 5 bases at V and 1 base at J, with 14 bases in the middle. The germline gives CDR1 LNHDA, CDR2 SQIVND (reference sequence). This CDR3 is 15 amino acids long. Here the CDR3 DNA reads TGTGCCAGTAGTCCCCCCGGGGGGGGGAACACTGAAGCTTTCTTT. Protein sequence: CASSPPGGGNTEAFF.

For the CDR3, the DNA is TGTGCCAGCAGCCAGAGTGTGGGGGGGGGCACAGATACGCAGTATTTT. It codes for CASSQSVGGGTDTQYF. V is TRBV11-2 and J is TRBJ2-3; 7 bases match TRBD2. The CDR3 contains 16 residues. Looked up from germline, CDR1 is SGHAT and CDR2 is FQNNGV. V lost 5 bases and J lost 1; bases outside the gene matches: 9.

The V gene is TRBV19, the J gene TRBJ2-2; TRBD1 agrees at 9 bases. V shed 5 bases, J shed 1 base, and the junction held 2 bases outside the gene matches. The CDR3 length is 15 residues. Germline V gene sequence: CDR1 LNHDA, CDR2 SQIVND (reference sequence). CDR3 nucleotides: TGTGCCAGTAGTCGGGACAGGGTGAACACCGGGGAGCTGTTTTTT. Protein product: CASSRDRVNTGELFF.

CDR3 region: CASSRMTVGNTIYF. Here the CDR3 DNA reads TGTGCCAGCAGCCGGATGACAGTAGGAAACACCATATATTTT. The chain has TRBV14 and TRBJ1-3; possibly TRBD1 for D (5 bases). The CDR3 is made up of 14 amino acids. With 4 bases removed from V and 4 bases from J, the gap between germline ends came to 11 bases. Germline CDR1 SGHDN, CDR2 FVKESK.

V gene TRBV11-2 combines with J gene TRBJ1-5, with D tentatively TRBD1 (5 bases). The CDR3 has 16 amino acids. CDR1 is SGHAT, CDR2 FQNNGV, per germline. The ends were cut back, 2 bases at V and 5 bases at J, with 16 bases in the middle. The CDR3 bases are TGTGCCAGCAGCTTAACTATGGGACGGGAGGATCAGCCCCAGCATTTT. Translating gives CASSLTMGREDQPQHF.

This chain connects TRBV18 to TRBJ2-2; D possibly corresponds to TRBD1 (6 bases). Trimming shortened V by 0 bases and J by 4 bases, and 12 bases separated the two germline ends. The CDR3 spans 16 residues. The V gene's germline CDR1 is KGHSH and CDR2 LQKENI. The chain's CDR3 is CASSPPNREGTGELFF. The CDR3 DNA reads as TGTGCCAGCTCACCACCTAACAGGGAAGGCACCGGGGAGCTGTTTTTT.

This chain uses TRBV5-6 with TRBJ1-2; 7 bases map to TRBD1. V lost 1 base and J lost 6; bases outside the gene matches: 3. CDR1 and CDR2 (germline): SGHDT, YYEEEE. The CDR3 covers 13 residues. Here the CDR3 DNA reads TGTGCCAGCAGCTTGACAGGGGTAAATGGCTACACCTTC. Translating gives CASSLTGVNGYTF.

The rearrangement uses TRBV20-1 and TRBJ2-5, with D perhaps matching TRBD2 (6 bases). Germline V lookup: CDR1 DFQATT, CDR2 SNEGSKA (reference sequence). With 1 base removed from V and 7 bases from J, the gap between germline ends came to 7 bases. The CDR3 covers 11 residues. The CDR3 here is CSARVGGTQYF. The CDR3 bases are TGCAGTGCTAGAGTGGGGGGGACCCAGTACTTC.

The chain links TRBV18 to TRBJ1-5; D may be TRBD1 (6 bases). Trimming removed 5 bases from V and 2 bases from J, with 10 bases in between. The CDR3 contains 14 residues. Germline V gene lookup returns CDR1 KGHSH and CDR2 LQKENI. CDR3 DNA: TGTGCCAGCTCAGAGGGGGTTGGCAATCAGCCCCAGCATTTT. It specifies CASSEGVGNQPQHF.

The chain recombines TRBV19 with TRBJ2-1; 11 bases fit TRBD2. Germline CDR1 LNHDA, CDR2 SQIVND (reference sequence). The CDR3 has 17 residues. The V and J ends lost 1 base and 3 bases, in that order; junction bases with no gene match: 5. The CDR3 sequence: CASSIGLAGLYYNEQFF. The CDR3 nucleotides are TGTGCCAGTAGTATAGGACTAGCGGGGCTATACTACAATGAGCAGTTCTTC.

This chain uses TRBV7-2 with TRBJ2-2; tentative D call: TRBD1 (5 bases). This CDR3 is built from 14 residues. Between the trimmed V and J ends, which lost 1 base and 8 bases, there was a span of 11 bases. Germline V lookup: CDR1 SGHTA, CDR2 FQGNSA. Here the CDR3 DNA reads TGTGCCAGCAGCTTAGACCAGGGTAGGGGGGAGCTGTTTTTT. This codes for CASSLDQGRGELFF.

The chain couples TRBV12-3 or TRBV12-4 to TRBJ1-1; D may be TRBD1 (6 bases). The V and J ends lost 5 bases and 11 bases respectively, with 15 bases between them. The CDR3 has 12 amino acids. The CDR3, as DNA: TGTGCCAGCAGTCCCAGCGGGGACATGGCTTTCTTT. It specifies CASSPSGDMAFF.

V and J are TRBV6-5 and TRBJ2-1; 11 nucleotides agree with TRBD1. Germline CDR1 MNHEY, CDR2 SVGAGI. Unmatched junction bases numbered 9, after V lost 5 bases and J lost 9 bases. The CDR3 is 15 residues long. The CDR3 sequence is CASSRGTGGSGEQFF. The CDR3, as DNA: TGTGCCAGCAGTCGCGGGACAGGGGGTTCGGGTGAGCAGTTCTTC.

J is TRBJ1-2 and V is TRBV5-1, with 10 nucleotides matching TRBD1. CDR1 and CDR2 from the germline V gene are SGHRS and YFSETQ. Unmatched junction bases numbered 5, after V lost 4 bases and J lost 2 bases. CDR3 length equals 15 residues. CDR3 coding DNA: TGCGCCAGCAGCACCGGACAGGGGGAGAACTATGGCTACACCTTC. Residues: CASSTGQGENYGYTF.

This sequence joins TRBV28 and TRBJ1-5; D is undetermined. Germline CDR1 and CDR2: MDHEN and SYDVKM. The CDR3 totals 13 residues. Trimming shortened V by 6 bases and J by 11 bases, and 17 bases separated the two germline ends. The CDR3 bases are TGTGCCAGCAGAGACTCGGCGGCCTGGGCCCAGCATTTT. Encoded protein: CASRDSAAWAQHF.

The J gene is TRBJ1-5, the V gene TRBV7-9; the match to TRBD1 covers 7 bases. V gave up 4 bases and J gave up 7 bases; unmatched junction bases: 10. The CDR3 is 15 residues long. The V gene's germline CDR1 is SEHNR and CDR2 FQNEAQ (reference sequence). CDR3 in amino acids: CASSSTGTVYQPQHF. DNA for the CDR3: TGTGCCAGCAGCTCCACCGGGACAGTTTACCAGCCCCAGCATTTT.

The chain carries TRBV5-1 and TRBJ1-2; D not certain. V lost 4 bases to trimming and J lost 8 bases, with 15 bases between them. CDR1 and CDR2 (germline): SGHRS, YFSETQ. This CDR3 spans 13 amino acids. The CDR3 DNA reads TGCGCCAGCAGCCCCCGGACTGCCGAGGGCTACACCTTC. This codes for CASSPRTAEGYTF.

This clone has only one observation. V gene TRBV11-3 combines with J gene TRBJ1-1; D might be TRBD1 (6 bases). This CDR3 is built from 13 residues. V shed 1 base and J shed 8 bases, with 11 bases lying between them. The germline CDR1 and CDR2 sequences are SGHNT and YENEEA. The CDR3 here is CASSLAGVSEAFF. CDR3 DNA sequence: TGTGCCAGCAGCTTAGCAGGGGTCAGCGAAGCTTTCTTT.